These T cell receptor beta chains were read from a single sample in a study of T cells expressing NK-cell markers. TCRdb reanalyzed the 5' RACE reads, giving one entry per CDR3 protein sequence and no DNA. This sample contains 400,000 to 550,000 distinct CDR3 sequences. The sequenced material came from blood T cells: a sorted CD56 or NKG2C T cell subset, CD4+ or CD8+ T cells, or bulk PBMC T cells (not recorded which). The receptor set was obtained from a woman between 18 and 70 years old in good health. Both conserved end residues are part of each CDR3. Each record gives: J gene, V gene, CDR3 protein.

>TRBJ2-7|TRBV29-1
CSGTRQGPYEQYF
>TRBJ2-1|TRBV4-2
CASSDPGLADPSSYNEQFF
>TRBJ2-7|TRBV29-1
CSVRGISDEQYF
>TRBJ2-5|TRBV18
CASSPPRTSGQETQYF
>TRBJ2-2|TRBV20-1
CSATSGGGINTGELFF
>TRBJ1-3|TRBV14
CASSQKPPQGPITGNTIYF
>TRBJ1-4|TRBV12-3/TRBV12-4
CASSFGQGEEKLFF
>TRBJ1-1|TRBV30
CAWSVPGEAFF
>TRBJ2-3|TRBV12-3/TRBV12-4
CASSHTADTQYF
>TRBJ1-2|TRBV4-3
CASSQDGSGDLDGYTF
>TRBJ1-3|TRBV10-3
CAISESGTGGLGSGNTIYF
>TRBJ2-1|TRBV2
CASSGDRDPAYNEQFF
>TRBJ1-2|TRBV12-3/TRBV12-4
CASSPRQIYGYTF
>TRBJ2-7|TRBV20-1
CSASGLAGVYYEQYF
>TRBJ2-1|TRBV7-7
CASSFSSGSGNEQFF
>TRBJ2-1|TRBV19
CASAASGRLRSYNEQFF
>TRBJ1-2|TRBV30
CAWREPGTHGYTF
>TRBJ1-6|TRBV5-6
CASSFDRAGNSPLHF
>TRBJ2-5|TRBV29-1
CSALGTALKETQYF
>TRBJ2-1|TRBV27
CASSLTPNDSNEQFF
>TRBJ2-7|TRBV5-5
CASSLVWENYEQYF
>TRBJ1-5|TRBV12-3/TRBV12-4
CASSPRTGTNQPQHF
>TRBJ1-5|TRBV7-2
CASSLVAGEQPQHF
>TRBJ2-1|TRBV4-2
CASSQEGPTSDDEQFF
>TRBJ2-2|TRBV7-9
CAARGSGTNTGELFF
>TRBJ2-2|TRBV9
CASSPRSGTNTGELFF
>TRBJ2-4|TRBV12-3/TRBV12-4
CASRRQGWTKNIQYF
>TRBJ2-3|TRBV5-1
CASSFAEGGDTQYF
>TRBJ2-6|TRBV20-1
CSAQTSLSSGANVLTF
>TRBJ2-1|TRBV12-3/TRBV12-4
CASTQGTSGSNEQFF
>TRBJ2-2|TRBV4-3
CASSQGLHELNTGELFF
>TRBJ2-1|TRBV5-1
CASSPAAEPSGNEQFF
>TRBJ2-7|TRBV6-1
CASKGDRTYEQYF
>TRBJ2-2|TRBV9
CASSVVGTHTGELFF
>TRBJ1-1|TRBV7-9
CASSPPGRGQANTEAFF
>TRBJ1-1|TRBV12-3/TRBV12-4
CASSTGTGVTEAFF
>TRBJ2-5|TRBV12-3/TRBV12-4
CASRTAYQETQYF
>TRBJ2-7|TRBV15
CATSRAGGLNEQYF